Each of the 32 T cell receptor beta chains below was sequenced from the same sample in a study of cytomegalovirus exposure and HLA in healthy donors. The PCR ran on 60 Vbeta and 13 Jbeta primers. Repertoires were generated with immunoSEQ multiplex PCR, while TCRdb's copy carries only in-frame clones and drops some. The table counts approximately 50,000 clones; about a sixth lies in the top ten. Specimen: PBMCs. The source of these receptors is a male donor in good health and CMV-seronegative.

The chain couples TRBV19 to TRBJ1-4; TRBD1 agrees at 8 bases. Trimming at V came to 3 bases and at J to 8 bases, leaving 8 bases not matched to a gene. CDR1 LNHDA and CDR2 SQIVND come from the germline V gene (reference sequence). The CDR3 has 15 amino acids. As DNA, the CDR3 is TGTGCCAGTAGTATCCTCAGGGGGCTGCGAGAAAAACTGTTTTTT. This codes for CASSILRGLREKLFF.

The V and J genes are TRBV4-3 and TRBJ2-7; TRBD1 matches at 7 bases. The CDR3 is 16 residues long. Trimming cost V 4 bases and J 2 bases; bases outside gene matches: 11. Germline V lookup: CDR1 LGHNA, CDR2 YSLEER. This chain's CDR3 is CASSRQSGTATYEQYF. The DNA of the CDR3 is TGCGCCAGCAGCCGCCAATCCGGGACAGCTACCTACGAGCAGTACTTC.

The gene calls are TRBV14 and TRBJ1-4, with 8 bases that match TRBD1. After removal of 3 bases from V and 3 bases from J, the junction contained 6 bases not matched to a gene. Germline CDR1 SGHDN, CDR2 FVKESK. CDR3 length equals 16 residues. As DNA, the CDR3 is TGTGCCAGCAGCCAGCGGGACAGGAGGGCTAATGAAAAACTGTTTTTT. Translating it yields CASSQRDRRANEKLFF.

The CDR3 DNA is TGTGCCAGCTCACCCCCCGAGGGCAGGAGCTCCTACAATGAGCAGTTCTTC. Encoded protein: CASSPPEGRSSYNEQFF. This chain uses TRBV18 with TRBJ2-1; possible D gene TRBD2, 5 bases. The CDR3 is made up of 17 amino acids. V lost 3 bases, J lost 0 bases, and 15 bases lay in between. CDR1 is KGHSH and CDR2 is LQKENI in the germline V gene.

The V call is TRBV5-4, the J call TRBJ2-3, with 8 bases aligning to TRBD2. V trimming: 2 bases; J trimming: 4 bases; junction bases outside the gene matches: 3. Germline V gene data show CDR1 as SGHNT and CDR2 as YYREEE (reference sequence). The CDR3 runs 14 residues. CDR3 bases: TGTGCCAGCAGCTTAGAGGGACTAGCAGATACGCAGTATTTT. Translated, it gives CASSLEGLADTQYF.

The chain couples TRBV18 to TRBJ1-3; the match to TRBD1 covers 9 bases. This CDR3 spans 15 amino acids. Looked up from germline, CDR1 is KGHSH and CDR2 is LQKENI. V was clipped by 4 bases and J by 3 bases; unmatched bases: 4. The CDR3: CASSQQGALGNTIYF. CDR3 bases: TGTGCCAGCTCACAACAGGGGGCGCTTGGAAACACCATATATTTT.

This rearrangement joins TRBV20-1 to TRBJ2-7, with D possibly matching TRBD2 (6 bases). V lost 8 bases, J lost 1 base, and 9 bases lay in between. The CDR3 extends over 11 amino acids. Germline V CDR1 and CDR2: DFQATT, SNEGSKA (reference sequence). CDR3 DNA: TGCAGTTGGGGGACTTCCTACGAGCAGTACTTC. It specifies CSWGTSYEQYF.

The V gene is TRBV7-2, the J gene TRBJ1-6; D unclear. The CDR3 runs 14 residues. CDR1 SGHTA and CDR2 FQGNSA come from the germline V gene. Between the trimmed V and J ends, which lost 0 bases and 5 bases, there was a span of 5 bases. For the CDR3, the DNA is TGTGCCAGCAGCTTAGCCCCCGATAATTCACCCCTCCACTTT. Translating gives CASSLAPDNSPLHF.

This chain joins TRBV6-5 and TRBJ1-1; D may be TRBD1 (5 bases). Germline values: CDR1 MNHEY, CDR2 SVGAGI. CDR3 size: 15 residues. Deletions cut 5 bases from V and 1 base from J, with 14 bases between. Here the CDR3 DNA reads TGTGCCAGCAGTGGCGGGCCCGGGGGGAACACTGAAGCTTTCTTT. This translates into CASSGGPGGNTEAFF.

The chain couples TRBV9 to TRBJ1-5; a possible D gene is TRBD1 (6 bases). Trimming removed 3 bases from V and 6 bases from J, with 16 bases in between. Germline V gives CDR1 SGDLS, CDR2 YYNGEE. This CDR3 comprises 15 residues. In DNA, the CDR3 is TGTGCCAGCAGCGCCGAAGGTACAGGGAGTCAGCCCCAGCATTTT. Protein product: CASSAEGTGSQPQHF. The whole variable domain, remainder taken from reference TRBV9 and TRBJ1-5, is DSGVTQTPKHLITATGQRVTLRCSPRSGDLSVYWYQQSLDQGLQFLIQYYNGEERAKGNILERFSAQQFPDLHSELNLSSLELGDSALYFCASSAEGTGSQPQHFGDGTRLSIL.

This sequence joins TRBV9 and TRBJ2-1; 9 bases are shared with TRBD2. The CDR3 spans 15 residues. Germline values: CDR1 SGDLS, CDR2 YYNGEE. The V gene end was trimmed by 0 bases and the J gene end by 7 bases; junction bases not matched to a gene: 5. CDR3 sequence: CASSVGSGGWNEQFF. CDR3 in DNA: TGTGCCAGCAGCGTAGGCAGCGGGGGGTGGAATGAGCAGTTCTTC.

The chain has TRBV11-2 and TRBJ1-1; D uncertain. This CDR3 comprises 11 residues. The V end lost 7 bases, the J end lost 3 bases, and 6 bases lay between the germline ends. CDR1 and CDR2 (germline): SGHAT, FQNNGV. CDR3 sequence: CASTGYTEAFF. In DNA, the CDR3 is TGTGCCAGCACGGGGTACACTGAAGCTTTCTTT.

The V and J genes are TRBV29-1 and TRBJ2-1; no reliable D call. Germline V gene data show CDR1 as SQVTM and CDR2 as ANQGSEA. V was shortened by 5 bases and J by 4 bases, with 12 bases between the two germline ends. The CDR3 extends over 13 amino acids. The CDR3 nucleotides read TGCAGCGTTCGAGATCTTTTTTACAATGAGCAGTTCTTC. Protein sequence: CSVRDLFYNEQFF.

This chain joins TRBV6-5 and TRBJ1-5, with D unresolved. This CDR3 is 14 amino acids long. Looked up from germline, CDR1 is MNHEY and CDR2 is SVGAGI. Trimming shortened V by 0 bases and J by 7 bases, and 10 bases separated the two germline ends. The DNA of the CDR3 is TGTGCCAGCAGTTACTCCGGGGATCGGCAGCCCCAGCATTTT. It encodes CASSYSGDRQPQHF.

The chain joins TRBV9 to TRBJ1-5, with TRBD1 identical over 10 bases. CDR3 length: 16 amino acids. The J segment lost 3 bases and the V segment lost 4 bases, leaving 7 bases of the junction unmatched. Germline loops: CDR1 SGDLS, CDR2 YYNGEE. Written as DNA, the CDR3 is TGTGCCAGCAGCCCAAGGGACAGGGGATACAATCAGCCCCAGCATTTT. This gives the protein CASSPRDRGYNQPQHF.

V and J are TRBV30 and TRBJ1-2, with TRBD1 matching 7 bases. V gave up 2 bases and J gave up 7 bases; unmatched junction bases: 1. Germline loops: CDR1 GTSNPN, CDR2 SVGIG (reference sequence). The CDR3 is 11 residues long. This chain's CDR3 is CAWSTGVGYTF. The CDR3 bases are TGTGCCTGGAGTACAGGGGTTGGCTACACCTTC.

The chain combines TRBV7-6 with TRBJ1-1; 10 bases are shared with TRBD1. Germline V CDR1 and CDR2: SGHVS, FNYEAQ. The junction had 4 bases not matched to a gene; V was cut back by 1 base and J by 5 bases. CDR3 length equals 15 residues. As DNA, the CDR3 is TGTGCCAGCAGCTTAGGGGACAGGGGAGGAACTGAAGCTTTCTTT. This translates into CASSLGDRGGTEAFF.

The chain recombines TRBV5-6 with TRBJ2-7; 7 bases fit TRBD1. The V segment lost 9 bases and the J segment 2 bases; nucleotides outside the gene matches: 5. The germline V gene has CDR1 SGHDT and CDR2 YYEEEE. The CDR3 is 12 residues long. The chain's CDR3 is CATGQDPYEQYF. CDR3 in DNA: TGTGCCACTGGACAGGATCCCTACGAGCAGTACTTC.

V is TRBV9 and J is TRBJ1-1; D uncertain. Deletions cut 3 bases from V and 0 bases from J, with 21 bases between. The CDR3 is 18 amino acids. Germline assignment: CDR1 SGDLS and CDR2 YYNGEE. CDR3 in amino acids: CASSDQVEGHFLNTEAFF. As DNA, the CDR3 is TGTGCCAGCAGCGACCAGGTTGAGGGCCACTTCTTGAACACTGAAGCTTTCTTT. Based on the CDR3 plus reference TRBV9 and TRBJ1-1, the full variable domain is DSGVTQTPKHLITATGQRVTLRCSPRSGDLSVYWYQQSLDQGLQFLIQYYNGEERAKGNILERFSAQQFPDLHSELNLSSLELGDSALYFCASSDQVEGHFLNTEAFFGQGTRLTVV.

The chain combines TRBV9 with TRBJ2-2, with no clear D. The germline gives CDR1 SGDLS, CDR2 YYNGEE. This CDR3 has 14 residues. V lost 1 base, J lost 4 bases, and 8 bases lay in between. CDR3 sequence: CASSVISGTGELFF. The CDR3 DNA reads as TGTGCCAGCAGCGTAATTTCGGGCACCGGGGAGCTGTTTTTT.

Regarding this clone: Other DNA sequences from this sample encode an identical CDR3 as well. The genes are TRBV6-5 and TRBJ1-1, with D possibly being TRBD1 (5 bases). CDR1 and CDR2 (germline): MNHEY, SVGAGI. This CDR3 has 14 amino acids. Trimming shortened V by 2 bases and J by 1 base, and 8 bases separated the two germline ends. CDR3 nucleotide sequence: TGTGCCAGCAGTTACGGGGCGGAGAACACTGAAGCTTTCTTT. This encodes CASSYGAENTEAFF.

V gene TRBV4-3 combines with J gene TRBJ2-5, with a tentative D call TRBD1 (6 bases). Matching the DNA end better, TRBJ2-7 makes the J call doubtful. CDR3 length equals 14 residues. Germline lookup yields CDR1 LGHNA and CDR2 YSLEER. The CDR3 reads CASSQETGRYEQYF. DNA of the CDR3: TGCGCCAGCAGCCAAGAAACAGGGCGATACGAGCAGTACTTC.

The chain joins TRBV29-1 to TRBJ1-1; weak D call: TRBD1 (5 bases). The V end was cut by 6 bases, the J end by 3 bases, with 11 bases between. The germline V gene encodes CDR1 SQVTM and CDR2 ANQGSEA. The CDR3 is 12 amino acids. The CDR3: CSVIGAHTEAFF. As DNA, the CDR3 is TGCAGCGTGATAGGGGCCCACACTGAAGCTTTCTTT.

This chain joins TRBV25-1 and TRBJ2-3, with 9 bases fitting TRBD2. This CDR3 spans 15 amino acids. V trimming: 9 bases; J trimming: 6 bases; junction bases outside the gene matches: 13. In germline, CDR1 is MGHDK, CDR2 SYGVNS. CDR3 DNA: TGTGCCAGTGGGGGAGTTAGCGGGGGAGGGGATACGCAGTATTTT. Amino acid sequence: CASGGVSGGGDTQYF.

V usage is TRBV4-2 and J usage is TRBJ2-3, with 10 bases fitting TRBD2. The CDR3 extends over 15 amino acids. J was trimmed by 8 bases and V by 0 bases; bases with no gene match: 5. Germline lookup yields CDR1 LGHNA and CDR2 YNFKEQ. CDR3 sequence: CASSQEGAGGTTQYF. The DNA for the CDR3 is TGTGCCAGCAGCCAAGAGGGAGCGGGGGGGACTACGCAGTATTTT.

The CDR3 DNA sequence: TGCAGCGTTCTTCACGGGAGAAATAGCAATCAGCCCCAGCATTTT. Translating gives CSVLHGRNSNQPQHF. The chain uses TRBV29-1 and TRBJ1-5; D gene ambiguous. V shed 5 bases and J shed 0 bases, with 14 bases lying between them. Germline values: CDR1 SQVTM, CDR2 ANQGSEA. The CDR3 runs 15 residues.

The chain carries TRBV7-9 and TRBJ1-1; no clear D gene. Germline V gene data show CDR1 as SEHNR and CDR2 as FQNEAQ (reference sequence). Deletions cut 4 bases from V and 3 bases from J, with 18 bases between. The CDR3 has 16 residues. The CDR3 DNA sequence: TGTGCCAGCAGCTCCCGCCGACAATCAGCGGACACTGAAGCTTTCTTT. It is translated as CASSSRRQSADTEAFF.

The genes are TRBV12-5 and TRBJ2-7; possibly TRBD2 for D (7 bases). The CDR3 has 18 residues. Germline values: CDR1 LGHNT, CDR2 FRNRAP. V lost 4 bases and J 0 bases, leaving 22 bases between the germline ends. CDR3 sequence (DNA): TGTGCTAGTGGTTCAGCGTGGGGGGGACAATTGAGCTCCTACGAGCAGTACTTC. This sequence encodes CASGSAWGGQLSSYEQYF.

V and J are TRBV19 and TRBJ1-5; D might be TRBD1 (6 bases). The CDR3 is made up of 14 amino acids. Trimming pared 9 bases from V and 0 bases from J, leaving 12 bases between. CDR1 is LNHDA, CDR2 SQIVND, per germline (reference sequence). CDR3 region: CASVQGISNQPQHF. CDR3 DNA sequence: TGTGCCAGCGTACAGGGAATTAGCAATCAGCCCCAGCATTTT.

V is TRBV4-3 and J is TRBJ2-7; 14 nucleotides line up with TRBD2. V gave up 3 bases and J gave up 7 bases; unmatched junction bases: 5. Germline V gene lookup returns CDR1 LGHNA and CDR2 YSLEER. The CDR3 spans 15 residues. CDR3 sequence reads: CASSQGTSGGWEQYF. CDR3 in DNA: TGCGCCAGCAGCCAGGGGACTAGCGGGGGCTGGGAGCAGTACTTC.

The chain carries TRBV19 and TRBJ2-5, with 11 nucleotides matching TRBD1. This CDR3 has 15 amino acids. Germline assignment: CDR1 LNHDA and CDR2 SQIVND (reference sequence). The V and J ends lost 3 bases and 10 bases, in that order; junction bases with no gene match: 10. Here the CDR3 DNA reads TGTGCCAGTAGTATGCTGGGACAGGGGGTTGTCGACCAGTACTTC. Protein product: CASSMLGQGVVDQYF. The full variable domain, its missing parts supplied by reference TRBV19 and TRBJ2-5, is DGGITQSPKYLFRKEGQNVTLSCEQNLNHDAMYWYRQDPGQGLRLIYYSQIVNDFQKGDIAEGYSVSREKKESFPLTVTSAQKNPTAFYLCASSMLGQGVVDQYFGPGTRLLVL.

The rearrangement links TRBV7-2 to TRBJ2-3, with 7 positions matching TRBD2. With 2 bases clipped from V and 3 bases from J, the junction kept 2 bases outside the gene matches. The germline V gene has CDR1 SGHTA and CDR2 FQGNSA. The CDR3 length is 14 residues. The CDR3 sequence is CASSLRRGTDTQYF. As DNA, the CDR3 is TGTGCCAGCAGCTTACGGCGGGGGACAGATACGCAGTATTTT. The whole variable domain, remainder taken from reference TRBV7-2 and TRBJ2-3, is GAGVSQSPSNKVTEKGKDVELRCDPISGHTALYWYRQSLGQGLEFLIYFQGNSAPDKSGLPSDRFSAERTGGSVSTLTIQRTQQEDSAVYLCASSLRRGTDTQYFGPGTRLTVL.